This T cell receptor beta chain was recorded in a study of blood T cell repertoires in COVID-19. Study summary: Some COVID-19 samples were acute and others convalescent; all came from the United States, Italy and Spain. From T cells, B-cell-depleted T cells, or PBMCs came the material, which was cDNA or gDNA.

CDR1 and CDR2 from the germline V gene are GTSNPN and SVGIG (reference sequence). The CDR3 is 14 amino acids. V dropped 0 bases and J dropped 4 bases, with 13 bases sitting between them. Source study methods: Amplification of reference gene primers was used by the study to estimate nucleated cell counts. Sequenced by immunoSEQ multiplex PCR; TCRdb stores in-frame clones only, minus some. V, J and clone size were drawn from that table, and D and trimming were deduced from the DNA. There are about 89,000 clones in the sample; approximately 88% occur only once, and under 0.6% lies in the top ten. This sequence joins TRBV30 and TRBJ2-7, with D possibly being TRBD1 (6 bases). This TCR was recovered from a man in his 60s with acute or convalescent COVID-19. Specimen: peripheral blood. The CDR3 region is CAWSVQGEFYEQYF. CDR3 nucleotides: TGTGCCTGGAGTGTACAGGGAGAGTTTTACGAGCAGTACTTC.